This TCR beta chain was recovered during a study of T cell responses to AZD1222 COVID-19 vaccine. Germline V CDR1 and CDR2: MGHRA, YSYEKL. The CDR3 loop spans 14 amino acids. V was pared by 3 bases and J by 2 bases, with 3 bases of the junction left unmatched. This table comes from immunoSEQ multiplex PCR, and its TCRdb copy is limited to in-frame clones, with some not included. This sample has around 170,000 clones, with nearly 95% found just once. General study points: Spike-specific TCR breadth and depth went up after people got two AZD1222 doses. Baseline seropositivity occurred in only a handful of AZD1222 recipients.

Comment on this clone: Its antigen is unidentified.

The sample was peripheral blood, taken 28 days after the second AZD1222 dose. The receptor was isolated from an adult who received the AZD1222 COVID-19 vaccine. The chain carries TRBV4-1 and TRBJ2-5, with 7 nucleotides matching TRBD2. The DNA for the CDR3 is TGCGCCAGCAGCCAGCTAGCGGCGCAAGAGACCCAGTACTTC. It codes for CASSQLAAQETQYF.